This TCR beta chain was obtained from a study of shared clonotypes between healthy human individuals. The assay used deep level. Method: immunoSEQ multiplex PCR; TCRdb's copy keeps in-frame clones and lacks some. Of approximately 840,000 clones listed, about 96% are singletons. Terminally differentiated effector memory CD45RA+ cells were excluded from the naive CD8 cells, which were CD45RO-negative and positively selected for CCR7. V was shortened by 1 base and J by 4 bases, with 20 bases between the two germline ends. The germline gives CDR1 SGHNT, CDR2 YYREEE (reference sequence). This CDR3 is 17 amino acids long.

The sample taken for sequencing was naive CD8+ T cells sorted from blood. V and J are TRBV5-4 and TRBJ1-1; D is possibly TRBD1 (5 bases). This receptor was obtained from a man aged 25 to 40 in good health. The CDR3 DNA reads as TGTGCCAGCAGCTTGTCGTCAGGGAGCGTCTTTGGCACTGAAGCTTTCTTT. This translates into CASSLSSGSVFGTEAFF.